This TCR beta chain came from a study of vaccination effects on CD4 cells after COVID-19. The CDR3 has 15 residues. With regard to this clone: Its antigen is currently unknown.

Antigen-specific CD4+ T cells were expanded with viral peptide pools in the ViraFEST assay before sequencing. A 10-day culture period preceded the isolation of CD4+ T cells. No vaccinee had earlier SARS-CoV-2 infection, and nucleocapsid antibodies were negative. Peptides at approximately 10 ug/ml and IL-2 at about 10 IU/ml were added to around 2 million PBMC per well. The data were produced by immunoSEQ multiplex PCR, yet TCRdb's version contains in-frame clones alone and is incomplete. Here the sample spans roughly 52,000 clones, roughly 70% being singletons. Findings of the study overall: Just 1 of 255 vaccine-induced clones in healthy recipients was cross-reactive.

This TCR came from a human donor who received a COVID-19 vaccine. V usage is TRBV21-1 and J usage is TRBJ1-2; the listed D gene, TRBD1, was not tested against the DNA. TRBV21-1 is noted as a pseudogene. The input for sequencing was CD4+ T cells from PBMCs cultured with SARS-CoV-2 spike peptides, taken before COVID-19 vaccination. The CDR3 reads CASSKARGGAGGYTF. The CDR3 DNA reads TGTGCCAGCAGCAAAGCGAGAGGGGGCGCGGGTGGCTACACCTTC.